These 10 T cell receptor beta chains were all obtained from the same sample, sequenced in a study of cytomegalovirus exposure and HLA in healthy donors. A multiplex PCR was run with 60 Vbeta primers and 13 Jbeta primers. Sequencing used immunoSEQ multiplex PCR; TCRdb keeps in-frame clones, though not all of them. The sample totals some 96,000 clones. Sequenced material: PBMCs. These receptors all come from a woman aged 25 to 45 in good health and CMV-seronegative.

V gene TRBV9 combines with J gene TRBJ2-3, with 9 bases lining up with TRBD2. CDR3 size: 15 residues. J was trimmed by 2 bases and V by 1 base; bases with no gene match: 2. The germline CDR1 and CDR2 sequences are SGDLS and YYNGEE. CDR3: CASSVLAGTTDTQYF. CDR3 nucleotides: TGTGCCAGCAGCGTACTAGCGGGGACCACAGATACGCAGTATTTT.

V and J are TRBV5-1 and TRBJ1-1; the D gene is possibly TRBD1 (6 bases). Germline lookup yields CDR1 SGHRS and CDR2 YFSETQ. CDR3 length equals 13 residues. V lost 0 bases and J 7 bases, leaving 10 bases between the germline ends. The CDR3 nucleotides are TGCGCCAGCAGCTTGGTGGGGGCTTTTGAAGCTTTCTTT. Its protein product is CASSLVGAFEAFF.

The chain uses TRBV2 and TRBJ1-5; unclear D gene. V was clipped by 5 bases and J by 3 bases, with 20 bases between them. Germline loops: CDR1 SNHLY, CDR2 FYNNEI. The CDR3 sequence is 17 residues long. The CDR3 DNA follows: TGTGCCAGCAGTCAATACGGAGGGCCAGGTCTCAATCAGCCCCAGCATTTT. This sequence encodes CASSQYGGPGLNQPQHF.

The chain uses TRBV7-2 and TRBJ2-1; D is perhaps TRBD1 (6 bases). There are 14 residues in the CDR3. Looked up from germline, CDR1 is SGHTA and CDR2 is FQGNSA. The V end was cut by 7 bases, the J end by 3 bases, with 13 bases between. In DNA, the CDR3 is TGTGCCAGCAAAGGGGGTCTCCTCTACAATGAGCAGTTCTTC. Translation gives CASKGGLLYNEQFF. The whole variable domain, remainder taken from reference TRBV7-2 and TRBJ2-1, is GAGVSQSPSNKVTEKGKDVELRCDPISGHTALYWYRQSLGQGLEFLIYFQGNSAPDKSGLPSDRFSAERTGGSVSTLTIQRTQQEDSAVYLCASKGGLLYNEQFFGPGTRLTVL.

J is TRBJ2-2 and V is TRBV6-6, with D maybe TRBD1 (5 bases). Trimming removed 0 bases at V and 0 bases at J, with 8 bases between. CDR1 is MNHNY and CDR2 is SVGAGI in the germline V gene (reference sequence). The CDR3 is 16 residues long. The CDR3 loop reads CASSYSQQANTGELFF. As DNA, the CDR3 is TGTGCCAGCAGTTACTCGCAACAGGCGAACACCGGGGAGCTGTTTTTT.

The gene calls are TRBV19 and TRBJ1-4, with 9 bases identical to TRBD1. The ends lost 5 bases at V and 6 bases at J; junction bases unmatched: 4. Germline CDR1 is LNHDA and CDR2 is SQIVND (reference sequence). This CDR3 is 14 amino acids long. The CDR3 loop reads CASSSRQGDEKLFF. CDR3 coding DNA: TGTGCCAGTAGTTCGCGACAGGGGGATGAAAAACTGTTTTTT.

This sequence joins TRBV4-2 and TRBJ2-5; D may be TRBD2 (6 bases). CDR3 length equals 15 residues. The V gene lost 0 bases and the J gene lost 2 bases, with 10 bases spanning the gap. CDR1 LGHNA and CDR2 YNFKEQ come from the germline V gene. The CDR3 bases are TGTGCCAGCAGCCAAGAAGGGAGGCAGCAAGAGACCCAGTACTTC. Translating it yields CASSQEGRQQETQYF.

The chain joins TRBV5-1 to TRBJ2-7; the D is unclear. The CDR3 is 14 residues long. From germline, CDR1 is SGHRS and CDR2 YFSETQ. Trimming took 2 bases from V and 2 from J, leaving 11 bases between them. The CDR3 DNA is TGCGCCAGCAGCTTAGGAGCATACCCCTACGAGCAGTACTTC. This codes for CASSLGAYPYEQYF.

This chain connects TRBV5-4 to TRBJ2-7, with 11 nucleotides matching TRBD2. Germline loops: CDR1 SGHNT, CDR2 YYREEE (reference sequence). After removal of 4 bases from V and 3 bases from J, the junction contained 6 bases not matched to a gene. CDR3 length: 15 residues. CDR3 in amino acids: CASSALAGGIYEQYF. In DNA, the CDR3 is TGTGCCAGCAGCGCCCTAGCGGGGGGCATCTACGAGCAGTACTTC.

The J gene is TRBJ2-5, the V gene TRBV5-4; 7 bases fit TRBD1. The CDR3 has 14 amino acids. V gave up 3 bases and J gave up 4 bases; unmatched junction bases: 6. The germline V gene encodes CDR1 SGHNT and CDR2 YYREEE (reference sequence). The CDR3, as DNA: TGTGCCAGCAGCTCGGGGACAGTCCGAGAGACCCAGTACTTC. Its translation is CASSSGTVRETQYF.